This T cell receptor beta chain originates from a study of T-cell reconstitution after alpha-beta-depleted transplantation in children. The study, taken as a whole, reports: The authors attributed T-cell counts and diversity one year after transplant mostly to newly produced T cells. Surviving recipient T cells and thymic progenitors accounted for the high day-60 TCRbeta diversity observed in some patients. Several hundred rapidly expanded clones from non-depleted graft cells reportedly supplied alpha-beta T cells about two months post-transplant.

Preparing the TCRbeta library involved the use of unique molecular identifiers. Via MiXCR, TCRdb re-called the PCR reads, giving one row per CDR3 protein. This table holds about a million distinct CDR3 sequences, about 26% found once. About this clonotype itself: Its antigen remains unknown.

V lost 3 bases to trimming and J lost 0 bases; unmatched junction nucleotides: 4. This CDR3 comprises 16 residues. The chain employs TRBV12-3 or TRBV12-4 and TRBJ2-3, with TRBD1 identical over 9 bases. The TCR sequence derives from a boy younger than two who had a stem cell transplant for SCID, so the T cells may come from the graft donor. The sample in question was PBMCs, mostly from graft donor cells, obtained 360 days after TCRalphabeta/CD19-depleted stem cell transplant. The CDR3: CASSFGQGYSTDTQYF. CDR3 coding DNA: TGTGCCAGCAGTTTCGGACAGGGGTATAGCACAGATACGCAGTATTTT.